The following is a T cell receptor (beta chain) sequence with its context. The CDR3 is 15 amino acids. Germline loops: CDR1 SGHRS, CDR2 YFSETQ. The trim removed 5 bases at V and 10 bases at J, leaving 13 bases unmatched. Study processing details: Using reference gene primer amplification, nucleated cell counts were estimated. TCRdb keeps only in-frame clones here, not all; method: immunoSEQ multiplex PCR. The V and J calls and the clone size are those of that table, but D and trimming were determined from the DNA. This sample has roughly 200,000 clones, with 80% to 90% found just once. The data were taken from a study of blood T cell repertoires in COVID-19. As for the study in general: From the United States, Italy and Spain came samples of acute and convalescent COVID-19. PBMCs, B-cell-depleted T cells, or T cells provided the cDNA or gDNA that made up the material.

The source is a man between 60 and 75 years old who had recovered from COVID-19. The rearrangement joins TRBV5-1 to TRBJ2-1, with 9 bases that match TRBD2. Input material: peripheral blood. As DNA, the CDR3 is TGCGCCAGCAGTTTAGCGGGGGATCTCTTTAAGGAGCAGTTCTTC. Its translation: CASSLAGDLFKEQFF.